Sequencing of this TCR beta chain was carried out in a study of T-cell reconstitution after alpha-beta-depleted transplantation in children. The germline V gene encodes CDR1 SQVTM and CDR2 ANQGSEA. Unmatched junction bases numbered 12, after V lost 6 bases and J lost 5 bases. This CDR3 has 15 amino acids. This clonotype was seen many times. A library of TCRbeta sequences, prepared with unique molecular identifiers, was generated. Via MiXCR, TCRdb re-called the PCR reads, giving one row per CDR3 protein. The sample lists 200,000 or so distinct CDR3 sequences, approximately 6.9% seen once, with around 5% in the top ten.

The specimen comprised PBMCs, sampled before TCRalphabeta/CD19-depleted stem cell transplant. The rearrangement joins TRBV29-1 to TRBJ2-1; 8 bases map to TRBD2. This sequence was found in a boy younger than 10 with acute lymphoblastic leukemia, due to receive a stem cell transplant. DNA for the CDR3: TGCAGCGTACACTACCGGGAGGGAGGAAACAATGAGCAGTTCTTC. Protein product: CSVHYREGGNNEQFF.